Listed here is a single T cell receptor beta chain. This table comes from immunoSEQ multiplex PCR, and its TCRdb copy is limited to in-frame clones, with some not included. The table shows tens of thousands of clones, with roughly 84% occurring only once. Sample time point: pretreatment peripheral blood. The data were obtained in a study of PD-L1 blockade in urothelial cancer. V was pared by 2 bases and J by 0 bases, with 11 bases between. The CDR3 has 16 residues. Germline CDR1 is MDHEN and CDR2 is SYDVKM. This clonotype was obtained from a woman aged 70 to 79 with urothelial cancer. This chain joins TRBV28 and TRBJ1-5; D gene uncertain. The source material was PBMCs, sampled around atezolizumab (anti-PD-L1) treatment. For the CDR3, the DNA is TGTGCCAGCAGTTTAGGGCAGTTTTATAGCAATCAGCCCCAGCATTTT. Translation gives CASSLGQFYSNQPQHF.